One and the same sample provided the 11 T cell receptor beta chains below, sequenced in a study of CD8 T cells in Susac syndrome. Random hexamers served to reverse transcribe roughly 0.5 to 1 ug RNA. TCRdb fed the immunoSEQ multiplex PCR reads into MiXCR, producing one record per CDR3 protein. Of about 130,000 distinct CDR3 sequences in the sample, approximately 93% were seen once. What was sequenced was CD8+ T cells from PBMCs. The receptor source for this set is a human donor with multiple sclerosis.

J is TRBJ2-6 and V is TRBV18; TRBD1 agrees at 9 bases. Germline V gives CDR1 KGHSH, CDR2 LQKENI. The CDR3 is made up of 17 amino acids. The ends lost 6 bases at V and 2 bases at J; junction bases unmatched: 8. CDR3 nucleotide sequence: TGTGCCAGCTCTCACGGACAGGGGAGCCCTGGGGCCAACGTCCTGACTTTC. Translated: CASSHGQGSPGANVLTF.

This clonotype was observed a single time. The J gene is TRBJ2-5, the V gene TRBV3-1; 7 nucleotides match TRBD2. V gave up 1 base and J gave up 5 bases; unmatched junction bases: 7. The CDR3 runs to 15 residues. The V gene's germline CDR1 is LGHDT and CDR2 YNNKEL (reference sequence). The chain's CDR3 is CASSQGGRAKETQYF. The CDR3 bases are TGTGCCAGCAGCCAAGGAGGGAGGGCTAAGGAGACCCAGTACTTC.

The DNA for the CDR3 is TGCGCCAGCAGCCCCCGATTAGCGGGAGGGAACACAGATACGCAGTATTTT. It is translated as CASSPRLAGGNTDTQYF. V usage is TRBV4-1 and J usage is TRBJ2-3; 11 bases are a match to TRBD2. Germline values: CDR1 MGHRA, CDR2 YSYEKL. The CDR3 covers 17 residues. J lost 2 bases, V lost 4 bases, and 8 bases had no gene match.

This sequence joins TRBV5-6 and TRBJ2-7; D is unclear. Deletions cut 0 bases from V and 3 bases from J, with 7 bases between. Germline V CDR1 and CDR2: SGHDT, YYEEEE. The CDR3 consists of 13 residues. The CDR3 sequence: CASSLGRFYEQYV. The CDR3, as DNA: TGTGCCAGCAGCTTGGGCAGATTCTACGAGCAGTACGTC.

The chain employs TRBV3-1 and TRBJ2-3; D unresolved. The CDR3 loop spans 15 amino acids. Germline CDR1 reads LGHDT; CDR2 reads YNNKEL (reference sequence). Trimming removed 4 bases at V and 0 bases at J, with 11 bases between. The CDR3 spells CASSLTDVSTDTQYF. CDR3 nucleotide sequence: TGTGCCAGCAGCCTCACGGACGTTAGCACAGATACGCAGTATTTT.

This clonotype was seen only once. The chain recombines TRBV27 with TRBJ2-6; D gene ambiguous. This CDR3 comprises 14 residues. The V gene's germline CDR1 is MNHEY and CDR2 SMNVEV (reference sequence). V was cut by 2 bases and J by 2 bases, with 4 bases left in between. CDR3 in amino acids: CASSLGTGANVLTF. For the CDR3, the DNA is TGTGCCAGCAGTTTAGGTACTGGGGCCAACGTCCTGACTTTC.

The chain combines TRBV6-2 or TRBV6-3 with TRBJ1-5, with 7 bases lining up with TRBD1. Germline V lookup: CDR1 MNHEY, CDR2 SVGEGT. The CDR3 spans 18 residues. The J segment lost 0 bases and the V segment lost 0 bases, leaving 8 bases of the junction unmatched. CDR3 DNA sequence: TGTGCCAGCAGTTACTCGTCCAGGGGGGAATATAGCAATCAGCCCCAGCATTTT. This codes for CASSYSSRGEYSNQPQHF.

The V gene is TRBV10-3, the J gene TRBJ2-3, with D possibly matching TRBD2 (5 bases). Between the trimmed V and J ends, which lost 2 bases and 3 bases, there was a span of 12 bases. The CDR3 spans 15 residues. Germline lookup yields CDR1 ENHRY and CDR2 SYGVKD. CDR3 sequence reads: CAISEVMEATDTQYF. As DNA, the CDR3 is TGTGCCATCAGTGAGGTTATGGAGGCGACAGATACGCAGTATTTT.

V usage is TRBV5-5 and J usage is TRBJ2-7; the D gene is possibly TRBD1 (6 bases). The germline gives CDR1 SGHKS, CDR2 YYEKEE (reference sequence). Trimming left V 4 bases short and J 7 bases short, with 21 bases between. This CDR3 spans 15 amino acids. For the CDR3, the DNA is TGTGCCAGCAGCGCCGAACAGGGTCCTTCGTGGGAGCAGTACGTC. This translates into CASSAEQGPSWEQYV.

The gene calls are TRBV18 and TRBJ2-7, with D unresolved. Trimming cost V 2 bases and J 2 bases, with 10 bases left between them. This CDR3 comprises 14 residues. CDR1 and CDR2 from the germline V gene are KGHSH and LQKENI. In DNA, the CDR3 is TGTGCCAGCTCACCAGCGGCAGATCCCTACGAGCAGTACTTC. Its translation is CASSPAADPYEQYF.

The chain has TRBV6-1 and TRBJ1-5; tentatively, D is TRBD1 (5 bases). Looked up from germline, CDR1 is MNHNS and CDR2 is SASEGT. The V and J ends lost 6 bases and 4 bases respectively, with 16 bases between them. The CDR3 loop spans 15 amino acids. CDR3 sequence: CASSYRDHGNQPQHF. CDR3 nucleotides: TGTGCCAGCAGCTACCGGGACCACGGGAATCAGCCCCAGCATTTT.